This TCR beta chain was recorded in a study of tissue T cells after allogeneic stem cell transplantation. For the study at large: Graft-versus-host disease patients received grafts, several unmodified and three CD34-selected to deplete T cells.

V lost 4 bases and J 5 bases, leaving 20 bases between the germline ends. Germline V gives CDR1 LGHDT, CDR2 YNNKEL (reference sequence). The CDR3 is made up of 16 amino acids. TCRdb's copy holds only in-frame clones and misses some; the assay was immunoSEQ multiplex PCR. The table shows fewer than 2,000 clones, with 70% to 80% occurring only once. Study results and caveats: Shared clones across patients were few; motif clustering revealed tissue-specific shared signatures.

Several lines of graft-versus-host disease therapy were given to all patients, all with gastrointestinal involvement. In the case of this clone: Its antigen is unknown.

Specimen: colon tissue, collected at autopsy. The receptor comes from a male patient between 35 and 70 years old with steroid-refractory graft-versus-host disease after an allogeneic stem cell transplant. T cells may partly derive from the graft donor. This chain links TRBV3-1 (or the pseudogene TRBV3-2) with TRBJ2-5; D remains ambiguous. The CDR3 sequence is CASSPNPRTAGETQYF. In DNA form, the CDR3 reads TGTGCCAGCAGCCCAAACCCTCGGACCGCCGGGGAGACCCAGTACTTC.